This entry describes one TCR beta chain. This record comes from a study of OX40 agonist ivuxolimab in advanced cancers. Germline CDR1 and CDR2: LGHNA and YNFKEQ. The CDR3 runs 16 residues. Trimming removed 4 bases from V and 6 bases from J, with 19 bases in between. Clones were sequenced by immunoSEQ multiplex PCR, and TCRdb holds only the in-frame ones, with some missing. This table has tens of thousands of clones, nearly 90% appearing once. At cycle 4 day 1, cycle 7 day 1, and baseline, blood was sampled. The rearrangement links TRBV4-2 to TRBJ1-5; D perhaps matches TRBD1 (5 bases). This specimen consisted of CD4+ or CD8+ T cells sorted from blood, obtained in a trial of the OX40 agonist ivuxolimab. This clonotype originated in an adult with an advanced solid tumor such as melanoma, head and neck, liver or kidney cancer. The CDR3: CASSPLGTSVGQPQHF. The CDR3 region has the DNA TGTGCCAGCAGCCCCCTAGGGACGTCGGTAGGTCAGCCCCAGCATTTT.